The next 18 T cell receptor beta chains were all read from a single sample in a study of blood T cells in healthy people across ages (dated by TCRdb to between 2014 and 2017). Receptors were amplified or captured by 5' RACE. Instrument on record: Illumina HiSeq 2500. A second about 6 to 11 cycle PCR used a sample-barcoded 5' primer and a J-beta primer mix. In TCRdb, the public reads were trimmed at Q25 with fastp and aligned with MiXCR, with productive beta chains retained. Each CDR3 protein gets just one entry, which takes the most common genes and DNA from the rows behind it. The sample table shows about 1,500,000 distinct CDR3 sequences, and approximately 30% are seen once. Together, the top ten hold roughly 8% of the sample. The sample consisted of blood. These receptors came from a woman aged 25 to 39 in good health.

The chain links TRBV4-1 to TRBJ2-3; D is perhaps TRBD2 (5 bases). The germline CDR1 and CDR2 sequences are MGHRA and YSYEKL. The CDR3 covers 14 residues. V was shortened by 2 bases and J by 8 bases, with 14 bases between the two germline ends. The CDR3: CASSQILPRGTQYF. In DNA, the CDR3 is TGCGCCAGCAGCCAAATCTTGCCCCGGGGTACGCAGTATTTT.

On this clonotype itself: Germline and junction disagree at one end, which may indicate a read error. The V call is TRBV5-1, the J call TRBJ2-7; 11 positions agree with TRBD1. CDR1 is SGHRS and CDR2 is YFSETQ in the germline V gene. This CDR3 region has 15 residues. CDR3 amino acids: CASQVRTGGSYEQHF. The CDR3 region has the DNA TGCGCCAGCCAAGTCAGGACAGGGGGCTCCTACGAGCAGCACTTC.

V usage is TRBV7-2 and J usage is TRBJ1-2; maybe TRBD1 (6 bases). The germline V gene has CDR1 SGHTA and CDR2 FQGNSA. CDR3 length equals 14 residues. Trimming removed 1 base at V and 8 bases at J, with 14 bases between. CDR3: CASSLDSSRGGYTF. The CDR3 DNA sequence: TGTGCCAGCAGCTTAGACTCGTCCAGGGGCGGCTACACCTTC. The full variable domain, in which reference TRBV7-2 and TRBJ1-2 provide the parts outside the CDR3, is GAGVSQSPSNKVTEKGKDVELRCDPISGHTALYWYRQSLGQGLEFLIYFQGNSAPDKSGLPSDRFSAERTGGSVSTLTIQRTQQEDSAVYLCASSLDSSRGGYTFGSGTRLTVV.

A remark on this clonotype: Its ends do not fully match the called genes, so a read error is possible. V and J are TRBV7-9 and TRBJ2-5; D ambiguous. Germline loops: CDR1 SEHNR, CDR2 FQNEAQ (reference sequence). This CDR3 is 13 amino acids long. CDR3 sequence: CTSSLVAEETQYF. The DNA of the CDR3 is TGTACCAGCAGCTTAGTAGCTGAAGAGACCCAGTACTTC. The entire variable domain, with the rest obtained from reference TRBV7-9 and TRBJ2-5, is as follows: DTGVSQNPRHKITKRGQNVTFRCDPISEHNRLYWYRQTLGQGPEFLTYFQNEAQLEKSRLLSDRFSAERPKGSFSTLEIQRTEQGDSAMYLCTSSLVAEETQYFGPGTRLLVL.

This chain uses TRBV5-1 with TRBJ1-2; tentative D call: TRBD1 (5 bases). The germline V gene encodes CDR1 SGHRS and CDR2 YFSETQ. The CDR3 is 16 residues long. V lost 0 bases to trimming and J lost 4 bases, with 16 bases between them. In DNA, the CDR3 is TGCGCCAGCAGCTTGGCGGGGGGGACGCTCGTCTATGGCTACACCTTC. Translating gives CASSLAGGTLVYGYTF.

This chain uses TRBV5-5 with TRBJ2-3; TRBD2 agrees at 8 bases. The CDR3 runs to 16 residues. V lost 4 bases, J lost 3 bases, and 10 bases stayed unmatched. The germline V gene has CDR1 SGHKS and CDR2 YYEKEE (reference sequence). The CDR3 DNA reads as TGTGCCAGCAGCCCTCTAAGCGGGAGCGGTACAGATACGCAGTATTTT. Translating it yields CASSPLSGSGTDTQYF.

This clonotype has just a few counts. The chain has TRBV6-6 and TRBJ2-7; possibly TRBD1 for D (5 bases). Looked up from germline, CDR1 is MNHNY and CDR2 is SVGAGI (reference sequence). Trimming left V 6 bases short and J 2 bases short, with 17 bases between. CDR3 size: 15 residues. The CDR3 region is CASSSLSTGTYEQYF. CDR3 coding DNA: TGTGCCAGCAGCTCCTTATCAACAGGAACCTACGAGCAGTACTTC.

In its sample, this clonotype was seen a few times. Since a much larger clone is just one base distant, this may be a read error. V is TRBV12-3 or TRBV12-4 and J is TRBJ2-5; no firm D call. The CDR3 totals 10 residues. CDR3 sequence: CASSSETRYF. CDR3 nucleotide sequence: TGTGCCAGCAGTTCGGAGACCCGGTACTTC.

Many counts were recorded for this clonotype. This chain joins TRBV15 and TRBJ2-5; D may match TRBD1 or TRBD2 (6 bases each). CDR3 length: 17 amino acids. V was trimmed by 1 base and J by 2 bases, leaving 17 bases between them. CDR1 LNHNV and CDR2 YYDKDF come from the germline V gene (reference sequence). The CDR3 bases are TGTGCCACCAGCAGAGGAAGAGGCCGGGGGCAACAAGAGACCCAGTACTTC. It translates to CATSRGRGRGQQETQYF.

This clonotype came up many times. The chain uses TRBV19 and TRBJ2-7; D tentatively reads TRBD1 or TRBD2 (6 bases each). This CDR3 has 10 residues. Trimming removed 9 bases at V and 6 bases at J, with 9 bases between. In germline, CDR1 is LNHDA, CDR2 SQIVND (reference sequence). In DNA form, the CDR3 reads TGTGCCAGCACGGGGGCCGAGCAGTACTTC. Translated: CASTGAEQYF.

This clonotype was seen a handful of times. The chain joins TRBV11-2 to TRBJ2-5; D is undetermined. Germline V gives CDR1 SGHAT, CDR2 FQNNGV. The length of the CDR3 is 12 residues. V gave up 10 bases and J gave up 5 bases, with 14 bases separating them. This CDR3 reads CAIAKGDETQYF. CDR3 coding DNA: TGTGCCATCGCGAAGGGCGATGAGACCCAGTACTTC.

The chain carries TRBV29-1 and TRBJ2-1; D unresolved. The CDR3 is made up of 13 amino acids. Germline assignment: CDR1 SQVTM and CDR2 ANQGSEA. V lost 2 bases and J 4 bases, leaving 9 bases between the germline ends. The CDR3 DNA is TGCAGCGTTGAAAGGACGGAGTACAATGAGCAGTTCTTC. Its translation is CSVERTEYNEQFF.

This clonotype has a count of ten or more. The chain combines TRBV6-5 with TRBJ2-5; tentative D call: TRBD1 (5 bases). V was cut by 7 bases and J by 5 bases, with 14 bases left in between. Germline V gene lookup returns CDR1 MNHEY and CDR2 SVGAGI. The CDR3 loop spans 13 amino acids. The CDR3 DNA reads as TGTGCCAGCACCTGGGGCGGTGGGGAGACCCAGTACTTC. Protein product: CASTWGGGETQYF.

Regarding this clonotype: A read error may be the cause here, since a much bigger clone is one base away. The chain employs TRBV4-1 and TRBJ2-5, with D unresolved. The germline CDR1 and CDR2 sequences are MGHRA and YSYEKL. The CDR3 totals 13 residues. The germline V and J ends were trimmed by 3 bases and 13 bases, with 18 bases remaining between them. The CDR3 bases are TGCGCCAGCAGCCAGTTCAGCGCCTACGAGCGGTACTTC. Protein sequence: CASSQFSAYERYF.

This clonotype was counted at least ten times. The V and J genes are TRBV7-2 and TRBJ2-5, with D perhaps assigned TRBD1 or TRBD2 (5 bases each). The ends were cut back, 1 base at V and 1 base at J, with 13 bases in the middle. Germline V gene data show CDR1 as SGHTA and CDR2 as FQGNSA. The CDR3 spans 16 residues. The CDR3: CASSLGPGPTQETQYF. Written as DNA, the CDR3 is TGTGCCAGCAGCTTAGGGCCGGGACCGACCCAAGAGACCCAGTACTTC.

This clonotype was seen at least ten times. V gene TRBV20-1 combines with J gene TRBJ2-5; 9 bases fit TRBD2. The germline V gene has CDR1 DFQATT and CDR2 SNEGSKA (reference sequence). The CDR3 sequence is 15 residues long. J was trimmed by 0 bases and V by 3 bases; bases with no gene match: 5. The CDR3 DNA is TGCAGTGCTAGGGGGACTAGCAGGTACCAAGAGACCCAGTACTTC. Residues: CSARGTSRYQETQYF.

J is TRBJ2-7 and V is TRBV7-9; TRBD1 matches at 8 bases. CDR3 length equals 15 residues. Germline trimming cut 8 bases from V and 0 bases from J; bases unmatched to any gene: 9. Germline CDR1 and CDR2: SEHNR and FQNEAQ (reference sequence). In nucleotides, the CDR3 is TGTGCCAGCGGATTGACAGGGGAACTCTCCTACGAGCAGTACTTC. Protein product: CASGLTGELSYEQYF.

V usage is TRBV24-1 and J usage is TRBJ2-2; TRBD1 matches at 8 bases. Germline loops: CDR1 KGHDR, CDR2 SFDVKD. The length of the CDR3 is 15 residues. V shed 4 bases and J 4 bases; nucleotides not matched to a gene: 4. In DNA form, the CDR3 reads TGTGCCACCAGTGACGCCGACAGGGGCACCGGGGAGCTGTTTTTT. Translation gives CATSDADRGTGELFF.